This passage covers 23 T cell receptor beta chains from one sample sequenced in a study of identical twins. A single record per CDR3 protein comes from TCRdb applying MiXCR to the 5' RACE reads. The sample has more than 200,000 distinct CDR3 sequences; over 11% are singletons. The sequenced sample consisted of memory (CD45RO+) T cells sorted from blood. The receptors come from a woman aged 18-29 years in good health.

This chain links TRBV7-2 with TRBJ2-5; 8 bases line up with TRBD2. Looked up from germline, CDR1 is SGHTA and CDR2 is FQGNSA. The CDR3 is 15 amino acids. J gave up 2 bases and V 5 bases, and 7 bases lay outside the gene matches. This chain's CDR3 is CASSVSSGRQETQYF. The CDR3 DNA sequence: TGTGCCAGCAGCGTCTCGAGCGGGAGACAAGAGACCCAGTACTTC.

By frequency in the sample, this clonotype is medium-sized. The chain couples TRBV11-1 to TRBJ2-3, with no clear D. This CDR3 is 15 amino acids long. V shed 2 bases and J shed 1 base, with 10 bases lying between them. Germline CDR1 reads SGHAT; CDR2 reads FQDESV (reference sequence). The CDR3 DNA reads as TGTGCCAGCAGCTTATACTGGTTCGGCACAGATACGCAGTATTTT. Protein sequence: CASSLYWFGTDTQYF.

CDR3 loop: CASSVDRNGANYGYTF. DNA for the CDR3: TGTGCCAGCAGCGTGGACAGGAACGGGGCTAACTATGGCTACACCTTC. The chain combines TRBV9 with TRBJ1-2; TRBD1 agrees at 7 bases. The V and J ends lost 2 bases and 0 bases, in that order; junction bases with no gene match: 7. This CDR3 comprises 16 residues. From germline, CDR1 is SGDLS and CDR2 YYNGEE.

The chain combines TRBV29-1 with TRBJ2-2; TRBD2 matches 9 bases. The junction had 4 bases not matched to a gene; V was cut back by 1 base and J by 4 bases. Per the germline V gene, CDR1 is SQVTM and CDR2 is ANQGSEA. This CDR3 comprises 15 residues. Written as DNA, the CDR3 is TGCAGCGTTGAAGGCGGGAGGGTCCGCACCGGGGAGCTGTTTTTT. Translated: CSVEGGRVRTGELFF.

The chain joins TRBV11-3 to TRBJ1-4; the D is unclear. Germline V CDR1 and CDR2: SGHNT, YENEEA. This CDR3 region has 12 residues. V shed 5 bases and J shed 4 bases, with 5 bases lying between them. The CDR3 here is CASSRDNEKLFF. The CDR3 DNA is TGTGCCAGCAGCCGCGATAATGAAAAACTGTTTTTT. The variable domain in full, with the rest retrieved from reference TRBV11-3 and TRBJ1-4, is EAGVVQSPRYKIIEKKQPVAFWCNPISGHNTLYWYLQNLGQGPELLIRYENEEAVDDSQLPKDRFSAERLKGVDSTLKIQPAELGDSAVYLCASSRDNEKLFFGSGTQLSVL.

This clonotype was observed many times. V gene TRBV10-2 combines with J gene TRBJ2-1; D possibly corresponds to TRBD1 (6 bases). The CDR3 is 15 amino acids. Germline CDR1 WSHSY, CDR2 SAAADI. The V and J ends lost 6 bases and 3 bases respectively, with 15 bases between them. The CDR3 nucleotides are TGCGCCAGCAGCCTAGACCAGGGGATCTACAATGAGCAGTTCTTC. Protein sequence: CASSLDQGIYNEQFF.

The chain carries TRBV7-2 and TRBJ2-1; the match to TRBD2 covers 7 bases. There are 16 residues in the CDR3. V trimming: 0 bases; J trimming: 2 bases; junction bases outside the gene matches: 4. Germline values: CDR1 SGHTA, CDR2 FQGNSA. The CDR3 protein is CASSLAGGRPYNEQFF. CDR3 DNA: TGTGCCAGCAGCTTAGCCGGGGGGAGACCCTACAATGAGCAGTTCTTC.

The chain carries TRBV5-1 and TRBJ2-1; D perhaps matches TRBD2 (7 bases). Germline V gene lookup returns CDR1 SGHRS and CDR2 YFSETQ. The CDR3 contains 17 residues. The V and J ends lost 4 bases and 0 bases respectively, with 17 bases between them. CDR3 region: CASSPWGGGGSYNEQFF. CDR3 nucleotide sequence: TGCGCCAGCAGCCCTTGGGGGGGCGGAGGCTCCTACAATGAGCAGTTCTTC.

This clonotype was recorded a few times. The chain uses TRBV7-9 and TRBJ2-3; the D gene is possibly TRBD1 (6 bases). The CDR3 contains 15 residues. Germline CDR1 is SEHNR and CDR2 is FQNEAQ (reference sequence). Trimming removed 5 bases at V and 3 bases at J, with 15 bases between. The CDR3 reads CASSQQGRGTDTQYF. CDR3 bases: TGTGCCAGCAGCCAACAGGGAAGGGGTACAGATACGCAGTATTTT.

This clonotype was seen a handful of times. The V and J genes are TRBV6-1 and TRBJ2-1; 8 nucleotides match TRBD2. V shed 1 base, J shed 8 bases, and the junction held 10 bases outside the gene matches. CDR1 is MNHNS and CDR2 is SASEGT in the germline V gene. This CDR3 spans 16 amino acids. The chain's CDR3 is CASSEERASGFHEQFF. CDR3 bases: TGTGCCAGCAGTGAAGAGAGGGCTAGCGGGTTTCATGAGCAGTTCTTC.

This clonotype has more than one count but fewer than ten. Its ends do not fully match the called genes, so a read error is possible. V is TRBV20-1 and J is TRBJ1-1; D not resolved. The CDR3 covers 12 residues. Germline V gives CDR1 DFQATT, CDR2 SNEGSKA (reference sequence). The CDR3 loop is CSPGIRNSEAFF. CDR3 nucleotide sequence: TGCAGTCCCGGTATTCGAAACAGTGAAGCTTTCTTT.

The V call is TRBV5-8, the J call TRBJ2-7; 10 bases line up with TRBD2. Losses at the gene ends were 3 bases for V and 6 bases for J; bases not matched to a gene: 6. The germline V gene encodes CDR1 SGHTS and CDR2 YDEGEE. The CDR3 spans 14 residues. This chain's CDR3 is CASSWSGLAIEQYF. The CDR3 nucleotides read TGTGCCAGCAGCTGGTCGGGACTAGCGATCGAGCAGTACTTC.

This clonotype was observed many times. CDR3 sequence reads: CASSPWTGAGNTEAFF. The CDR3 region has the DNA TGCGCCAGCAGCCCCTGGACAGGGGCTGGGAACACTGAAGCTTTCTTT. The V and J genes are TRBV5-1 and TRBJ1-1; the match to TRBD1 covers 9 bases. The trim removed 4 bases at V and 1 base at J, leaving 8 bases unmatched. The CDR3 length is 16 residues. Per the germline V gene, CDR1 is SGHRS and CDR2 is YFSETQ.

This clonotype showed up just a few times. This sequence joins TRBV7-6 and TRBJ2-2, with D unresolved. Germline CDR1 reads SGHVS; CDR2 reads FNYEAQ. There are 14 residues in the CDR3. Trimming shortened V by 2 bases and J by 3 bases, and 7 bases separated the two germline ends. CDR3 in DNA: TGTGCCAGCAGCTTAATGGGGTACACCGGGGAGCTGTTTTTT. It translates to CASSLMGYTGELFF.

The chain carries TRBV12-3 or TRBV12-4 and TRBJ1-2; D call uncertain. V gave up 4 bases and J gave up 0 bases, with 9 bases separating them. The CDR3 extends over 14 amino acids. Written as DNA, the CDR3 is TGTGCCAGCAGTTGGAGAGCGGCTAACTATGGCTACACCTTC. Translation gives CASSWRAANYGYTF.

A few counts support this clonotype. V gene TRBV20-1 combines with J gene TRBJ2-5; 10 bases line up with TRBD2. The CDR3 has 15 amino acids. Germline values: CDR1 DFQATT, CDR2 SNEGSKA (reference sequence). V was pared by 6 bases and J by 0 bases, with 7 bases of the junction left unmatched. The CDR3 protein is CSAEGTSVNQETQYF. The CDR3 nucleotides are TGCAGTGCGGAGGGGACTAGCGTAAACCAAGAGACCCAGTACTTC.

The chain recombines TRBV19 with TRBJ2-3, with a possible D match to TRBD1 (5 bases). This CDR3 has 14 residues. Trimming removed 3 bases at V and 2 bases at J, with 9 bases between. In germline, CDR1 is LNHDA, CDR2 SQIVND (reference sequence). CDR3 in DNA: TGTGCCAGTAGTATGGGCAGGGACACAGATACGCAGTATTTT. As protein: CASSMGRDTDTQYF.

This chain links TRBV5-5 with TRBJ2-3; 11 bases fit TRBD2. After removal of 0 bases from V and 14 bases from J, the junction contained 11 bases not matched to a gene. Germline loops: CDR1 SGHKS, CDR2 YYEKEE (reference sequence). The CDR3 covers 15 residues. The CDR3 region has the DNA TGTGCCAGCAGCTTGGAGACTAGCGGGGCCCTTGCGAGGTATTTT. Its protein is CASSLETSGALARYF.

The V call is TRBV20-1, the J call TRBJ1-6; D unclear. CDR1 and CDR2 from the germline V gene are DFQATT and SNEGSKA (reference sequence). The ends were cut back, 5 bases at V and 9 bases at J, with 14 bases in the middle. The CDR3 totals 13 residues. Written as DNA, the CDR3 is TGCAGTGCTGGCCGGGCACTGGGTTCACCCCTCCACTTT. Residues: CSAGRALGSPLHF.

Remarks on this clonotype: A junction boundary mismatches the germline segment, possibly from a read error. The genes are TRBV20-1 and TRBJ2-5, with D maybe TRBD2 (5 bases). From germline, CDR1 is DFQATT and CDR2 SNEGSKA (reference sequence). The length of the CDR3 is 17 residues. The CDR3 region is CCARGAAQEGFIETQNF. The CDR3 DNA sequence: TGCTGCGCTAGAGGCGCCGCACAAGAGGGTTTTATAGAGACCCAGAACTTC.

In this sample, this clonotype turned up a few times. This chain joins TRBV7-3 and TRBJ1-2; 12 bases are shared with TRBD1. The trim removed 5 bases at V and 8 bases at J, leaving 3 bases unmatched. CDR3 size: 13 residues. The germline V gene encodes CDR1 SGHTA and CDR2 FQGTGA. The CDR3 loop is CASSGTGGRGYTF. Here the CDR3 DNA reads TGTGCCAGCAGCGGGACAGGGGGCCGCGGCTACACCTTC.

This clonotype was found many times. CDR3 in DNA: TGTGCCAGCAGCTTAGGAGCGGGGGGCACCTACGAGCAGTACTTC. Translating gives CASSLGAGGTYEQYF. The chain combines TRBV7-8 with TRBJ2-7; 9 nucleotides align to TRBD2. Germline V CDR1 and CDR2: SGHVS, FQNEAQ. V lost 1 base and J lost 2; bases outside the gene matches: 3. The CDR3 has 15 amino acids. Looking up the rest from reference TRBV7-8 and TRBJ2-7 gives the full variable domain: GAGVSQSPRYKVAKRGQDVALRCDPISGHVSLFWYQQALGQGPEFLTYFQNEAQLDKSGLPSDRFFAERPEGSVSTLKIQRTQQEDSAVYLCASSLGAGGTYEQYFGPGTRLTVT.

Ten or more counts support this clonotype. The V and J genes are TRBV4-3 and TRBJ1-4; D not certain. V gave up 6 bases and J gave up 2 bases, with 10 bases separating them. The germline gives CDR1 LGHNA, CDR2 YSLEER. The length of the CDR3 is 14 residues. Here the CDR3 DNA reads TGCGCCAGCAGGTTCGCTGGCACTAATGAAAAACTGTTTTTT. Its translation: CASRFAGTNEKLFF.